This TCR beta chain was sequenced in a study of identifying expanded T cells in peripheral blood. Points from the study as a whole: Differentially abundant clones: roughly 1.2 between replicates, around 16 at approximately two weeks, around 19 at four. Approximately 2-week clone count variance significantly increased as total template count grew.

Comments on this clone: What it recognizes is unknown.

Sequencing was performed with immunoSEQ multiplex PCR; in TCRdb, only in-frame clones are kept and a portion is missing. The profile covers 95,000 to 150,000 clones, with approximately 84% appearing a single time and more than 2.5% taken by the ten largest. Healthy donors had no documented immune events, such as infections, while sampled. This TCR came from a person between 18 and 75 years old in good health. Sequencing used blood.

Here the CDR3 DNA reads TGTGCCTCACAGGGGGCTAACTATGGCTACACCTTC. Its translation is CASQGANYGYTF. The rearrangement uses TRBV6-6 and TRBJ1-2, with TRBD1 matching over 8 bases. Germline lookup yields CDR1 MNHNY and CDR2 SVGAGI (reference sequence). The CDR3 spans 12 residues. Trimming at V came to 11 bases and at J to 0 bases, leaving 2 bases not matched to a gene.